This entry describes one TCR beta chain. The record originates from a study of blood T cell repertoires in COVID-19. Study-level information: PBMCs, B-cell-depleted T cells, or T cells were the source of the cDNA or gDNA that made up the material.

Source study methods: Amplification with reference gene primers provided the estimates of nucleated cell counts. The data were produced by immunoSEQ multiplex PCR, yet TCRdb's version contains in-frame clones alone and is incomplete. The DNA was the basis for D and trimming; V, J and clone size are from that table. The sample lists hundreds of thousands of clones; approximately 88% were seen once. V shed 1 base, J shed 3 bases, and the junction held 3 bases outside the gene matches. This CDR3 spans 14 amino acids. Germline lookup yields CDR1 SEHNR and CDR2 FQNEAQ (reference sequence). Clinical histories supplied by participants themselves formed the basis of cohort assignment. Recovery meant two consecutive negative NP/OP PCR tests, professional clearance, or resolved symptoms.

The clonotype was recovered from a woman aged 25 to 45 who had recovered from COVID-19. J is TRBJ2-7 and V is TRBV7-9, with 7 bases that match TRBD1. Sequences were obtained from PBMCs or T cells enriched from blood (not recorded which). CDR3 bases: TGTGCCAGCAGCTTAGGGGACAGCCGCTACGAGCAGTACTTC. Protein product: CASSLGDSRYEQYF. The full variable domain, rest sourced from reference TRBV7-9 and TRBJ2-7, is DTGVSQNPRHKITKRGQNVTFRCDPISEHNRLYWYRQTLGQGPEFLTYFQNEAQLEKSRLLSDRFSAERPKGSFSTLEIQRTEQGDSAMYLCASSLGDSRYEQYFGPGTRLTVT.